This is a list of T cell receptor beta chains from one sample in a study of T cells in Graves' hyperthyroidism and ophthalmopathy. TCRdb reprocessed the multiplex PCR reads with MiXCR, giving one entry per CDR3 protein. The sample holds fewer than 750,000 distinct CDR3 sequences, about 14% seen once. The sequencing input was blood. The origin of the receptors is a woman in her forties or fifties with Graves' ophthalmopathy. CDR3s leave out the opening cysteine and the closing phenylalanine or tryptophan.

CDR3 protein: SASGELRGYT
J gene: TRBJ1-2
V gene: TRBV20-1

CDR3 protein: ASSYDQETQY
J gene: TRBJ2-5
V gene: TRBV12-3/TRBV12-4

CDR3 protein: SANTGELF
J gene: TRBJ2-2
V gene: TRBV29-1

CDR3 protein: ASSTDRGLYEQY
J gene: TRBJ2-7
V gene: TRBV7-9

CDR3 protein: ASSVDGRSASIDTQY
J gene: TRBJ2-3
V gene: TRBV9

CDR3 protein: ASSYGGEVSSFTDTQY
J gene: TRBJ2-3
V gene: TRBV6-5

CDR3 protein: ASSIPGQGTPYEQY
J gene: TRBJ2-7
V gene: TRBV18

CDR3 protein: ASSETQGDYGYT
J gene: TRBJ1-2
V gene: TRBV2

CDR3 protein: SVEPRGLAGDEQF
J gene: TRBJ2-1
V gene: TRBV29-1

CDR3 protein: ASSLSSSLNTEAF
J gene: TRBJ1-1
V gene: TRBV27

CDR3 protein: ASHRQGAGGYT
J gene: TRBJ1-2
V gene: TRBV28

CDR3 protein: ASSLGGQSLQETQY
J gene: TRBJ2-5
V gene: TRBV5-1